This paragraph covers one TCR beta chain sequence. The antigen is not known. This was a deep-level run. Clones were sequenced by immunoSEQ multiplex PCR, and TCRdb holds only the in-frame ones, with some missing. The data contain 2 million to 2.5 million clones, nearly 97% of them singletons. The data were taken from a study of shared clonotypes between healthy human individuals. Whole-study results and caveats: Researchers sampled blood only, noting tissue repertoires likely differ.

The CDR3 runs to 11 residues. Trimming stripped 7 bases from V and 4 bases from J, with 8 bases between. CDR1 is MNHNY and CDR2 is SVGAGI in the germline V gene (reference sequence). Investigators divided CD4+ cells into CD45RA+ naive and CD45RA-negative memory subsets. The chain combines TRBV6-6 with TRBJ2-7, with D perhaps matching TRBD2 (5 bases). The sample was naive CD4+ T cells sorted from blood. Regarding subset: CD45RA+ positively selected. The sequence was obtained from a young man in good health. The CDR3 sequence: CASTAGYEQYF. The CDR3 coding sequence is TGTGCCAGCACGGCGGGTTACGAGCAGTACTTC.